These 13 T cell receptor beta chains share one sample of origin, sequenced in a study of cytomegalovirus exposure and HLA in healthy donors. Sequenced by immunoSEQ multiplex PCR; TCRdb stores in-frame clones only, minus some. The sample consists of about 150,000 clones, 70% to 90% of them appearing once. The material sequenced was PBMCs. The receptors shown here come from a woman younger than 30 in good health and CMV-seropositive.

The chain couples TRBV2 to TRBJ1-5; D perhaps matches TRBD1 (6 bases). The CDR3 is 13 residues long. The germline V gene has CDR1 SNHLY and CDR2 FYNNEI. Deletions cut 6 bases from V and 4 bases from J, with 10 bases between. The CDR3 DNA reads TGTGCCAGCAGCGGGACACTGAATCAGCCCCAGCATTTT. This codes for CASSGTLNQPQHF. Based on the CDR3 plus reference TRBV2 and TRBJ1-5, the full variable domain is EPEVTQTPSHQVTQMGQEVILRCVPISNHLYFYWYRQILGQKVEFLVSFYNNEISEKSEIFDDQFSVERPDGSNFTLKIRSTKLEDSAMYFCASSGTLNQPQHFGDGTRLSIL.

This chain uses TRBV13 with TRBJ2-7, with TRBD1 matching over 7 bases. Germline CDR1 reads PRHDT; CDR2 reads FYEKMQ (reference sequence). CDR3 length: 16 amino acids. J gave up 0 bases and V 5 bases, and 10 bases lay outside the gene matches. The CDR3 nucleotides read TGTGCCAGCAGCACCCCGGGACAGCGAAGCTCCTACGAGCAGTACTTC. It specifies CASSTPGQRSSYEQYF. The entire variable domain, with the rest obtained from reference TRBV13 and TRBJ2-7, is as follows: AAGVIQSPRHLIKEKRETATLKCYPIPRHDTVYWYQQGPGQDPQFLISFYEKMQSDKGSIPDRFSAQQFSDYHSELNMSSLELGDSALYFCASSTPGQRSSYEQYFGPGTRLTVT.

The chain couples TRBV9 to TRBJ2-5, with 10 bases aligning to TRBD2. There are 15 residues in the CDR3. The V gene end was trimmed by 0 bases and the J gene end by 2 bases; junction bases not matched to a gene: 1. The germline V gene has CDR1 SGDLS and CDR2 YYNGEE. CDR3 loop: CASSVAGLAQETQYF. The CDR3 bases are TGTGCCAGCAGCGTAGCGGGACTAGCGCAAGAGACCCAGTACTTC.

The chain is built from TRBV6-5 and TRBJ1-2; D gene uncertain. The CDR3 is 14 residues long. Germline CDR1 MNHEY, CDR2 SVGAGI. V dropped 0 bases and J dropped 2 bases, with 7 bases sitting between them. The CDR3 nucleotides are TGTGCCAGCAGTTACTCGAGGCAGAACTATGGCTACACCTTC. Residues: CASSYSRQNYGYTF.

The chain is built from TRBV19 and TRBJ2-2; no clear D gene. V was trimmed by 1 base and J by 7 bases, leaving 16 bases between them. Germline V CDR1 and CDR2: LNHDA, SQIVND (reference sequence). The CDR3 is 16 residues long. In nucleotides, the CDR3 is TGTGCCAGTAGTATAGGAAACAGCCATACCGACGGGGAGCTGTTTTTT. Translating gives CASSIGNSHTDGELFF.

The chain combines TRBV4-1 with TRBJ2-3; the D gene is possibly TRBD2 (5 bases). CDR1 is MGHRA and CDR2 is YSYEKL in the germline V gene. The CDR3 is 14 amino acids. Trimming removed 3 bases from V and 0 bases from J, with 7 bases in between. The CDR3 nucleotides are TGCGCCAGCAGCCAGAGCGGTAGCACAGATACGCAGTATTTT. It yields the protein CASSQSGSTDTQYF.

The chain joins TRBV6-6 to TRBJ2-1; 10 bases match TRBD2. J gave up 8 bases and V 2 bases, and 9 bases lay outside the gene matches. CDR3 length: 16 amino acids. Looked up from germline, CDR1 is MNHNY and CDR2 is SVGAGI (reference sequence). The CDR3 region has the DNA TGTGCCAGCAGTTACCGGGGACTAGCGCCCTCGGATGAGCAGTTCTTC. This encodes CASSYRGLAPSDEQFF.

CDR3 nucleotide sequence: TGTGCCAGCAGCTTAACCGGACAGCCTTATGGCTACACCTTC. Encoded protein: CASSLTGQPYGYTF. This chain uses TRBV7-9 with TRBJ1-2; D is possibly TRBD1 (6 bases). V shed 2 bases and J shed 5 bases, with 12 bases lying between them. The CDR3 extends over 14 amino acids. Germline loops: CDR1 SEHNR, CDR2 FQNEAQ (reference sequence).

CDR3 in DNA: TGTGCCAGCAGTACCGGGACTAGCCAGGGAGAGCAGTACTTC. It specifies CASSTGTSQGEQYF. The V call is TRBV2, the J call TRBJ2-7, with 9 bases matching TRBD2. CDR3 length equals 14 residues. V shed 5 bases, J shed 7 bases, and the junction held 9 bases outside the gene matches. Germline V gene sequence: CDR1 SNHLY, CDR2 FYNNEI.

The rearrangement uses TRBV28 and TRBJ2-7, with a weak D call TRBD1 (6 bases). CDR1 MDHEN and CDR2 SYDVKM come from the germline V gene. The CDR3 consists of 15 residues. Trimming cost V 8 bases and J 6 bases, with 23 bases left between them. The CDR3 spells CASDTQGMGRGEQYF. The CDR3 DNA follows: TGTGCCAGCGATACTCAGGGGATGGGTCGGGGCGAGCAGTACTTC.

This sequence joins TRBV5-5 and TRBJ2-7; TRBD2 matches 9 bases. The CDR3 sequence is 15 residues long. Germline loops: CDR1 SGHKS, CDR2 YYEKEE (reference sequence). V gave up 1 base and J gave up 2 bases; unmatched junction bases: 4. In nucleotides, the CDR3 is TGTGCCAGCAGCTTGAGGACTAGCGTACCCTACGAGCAGTACTTC. Translated, it gives CASSLRTSVPYEQYF. Looking up the rest from reference TRBV5-5 and TRBJ2-7 gives the full variable domain: DAGVTQSPTHLIKTRGQQVTLRCSPISGHKSVSWYQQVLGQGPQFIFQYYEKEERGRGNFPDRFSARQFPNYSSELNVNALLLGDSALYLCASSLRTSVPYEQYFGPGTRLTVT.

J is TRBJ2-7 and V is TRBV7-2; D perhaps matches TRBD2 (5 bases). The CDR3 length is 18 residues. V lost 3 bases, J lost 3 bases, and 24 bases lay in between. Germline CDR1 reads SGHTA; CDR2 reads FQGNSA. The CDR3 loop reads CASSFFRGPVSLNYEQYF. For the CDR3, the DNA is TGTGCCAGCAGCTTTTTCCGAGGGCCTGTATCTTTAAACTACGAGCAGTACTTC.

The CDR3 DNA is TGTGCCAGCAGCGACCAGCCGGGACTAGCCCCAGAGACCCAGTACTTC. Encoded protein: CASSDQPGLAPETQYF. This chain links TRBV9 with TRBJ2-5; 9 bases fit TRBD2. This CDR3 spans 16 amino acids. J was trimmed by 4 bases and V by 3 bases; bases with no gene match: 10. Germline CDR1 is SGDLS and CDR2 is YYNGEE.